This TCR beta chain was sequenced in a study of blood T cell repertoires in COVID-19. Study context: COVID-19 samples, acute and convalescent, were from the United States, Italy and Spain. In each case, the material was cDNA or gDNA derived from T cells, B-cell-depleted T cells, or PBMCs.

Trimming took 6 bases from V and 5 from J, leaving 17 bases between them. Germline CDR1 and CDR2: MNHEY and SVGAGI. The CDR3 totals 14 residues. In the authors' workflow: Reference gene primer amplification in the assay estimated nucleated cell counts. The table came from immunoSEQ multiplex PCR; TCRdb's copy has only in-frame clones and leaves some out. That table gives V, J and clone size, and the DNA gave D and trimming. Of tens of thousands of clones in the sample, around 80% are singletons; the top ten hold over 8.5%. This TCR came from a human donor in a cohort sampled during active COVID-19. V is TRBV6-5 and J is TRBJ2-7, with TRBD2 as a possible D gene (5 bases). Sample: peripheral blood. This CDR3 is CASSPFGGNNEQYF. The CDR3 DNA sequence: TGTGCCAGCAGCCCCTTCGGAGGAAACAACGAGCAGTACTTC.